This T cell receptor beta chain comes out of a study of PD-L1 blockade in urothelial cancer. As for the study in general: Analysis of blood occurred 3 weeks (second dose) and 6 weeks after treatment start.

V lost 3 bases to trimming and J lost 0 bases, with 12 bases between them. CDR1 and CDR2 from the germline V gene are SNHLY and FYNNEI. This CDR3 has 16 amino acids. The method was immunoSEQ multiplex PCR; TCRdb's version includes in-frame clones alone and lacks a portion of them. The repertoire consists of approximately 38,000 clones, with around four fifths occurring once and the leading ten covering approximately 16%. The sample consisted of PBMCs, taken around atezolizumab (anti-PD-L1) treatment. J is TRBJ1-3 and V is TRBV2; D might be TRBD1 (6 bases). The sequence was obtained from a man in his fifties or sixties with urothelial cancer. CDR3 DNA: TGTGCCAGCAGTGATCTCTCGACAGGCTCTGGAAACACCATATATTTT. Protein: CASSDLSTGSGNTIYF. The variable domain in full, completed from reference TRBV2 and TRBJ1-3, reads EPEVTQTPSHQVTQMGQEVILRCVPISNHLYFYWYRQILGQKVEFLVSFYNNEISEKSEIFDDQFSVERPDGSNFTLKIRSTKLEDSAMYFCASSDLSTGSGNTIYFGEGSWLTVV.